The next 20 T cell receptor beta chains were all read from a single sample in a study of control samples from healthy donors and cancer patients (dated by TCRdb to 2020 to 2021). Libraries were prepared through the immunoSEQ multiplex PCR assay. TCRdb holds this immuneACCESS table with in-frame rearrangements only. Some clones are missing; in checked studies, unresolved V genes explain under half, and the rest has no known cause. This sample holds roughly 93,000 clones; around nine tenths were observed only once. The ten largest clones represent over 8.5% of the sample. Input material: PBMCs. Every receptor here comes from a woman aged 50 to 65 with colorectal cancer.

Of note for this clone: At the DNA level, this CDR3 is encoded by other sequences in the same sample as well. The gene calls are TRBV6-5 and TRBJ1-3; TRBD1 is a possible D gene (6 bases). Germline V gene sequence: CDR1 MNHEY, CDR2 SVGAGI. The CDR3 totals 14 residues. V shed 3 bases and J shed 2 bases, with 8 bases lying between them. The DNA of the CDR3 is TGTGCCAGCAGTTATCAGGGGACTGGAAACACCATATATTTT. Translated: CASSYQGTGNTIYF.

The gene calls are TRBV24-1 and TRBJ2-3; TRBD1 agrees at 11 bases. The J segment lost 5 bases and the V segment lost 0 bases, leaving 3 bases of the junction unmatched. CDR1 is KGHDR, CDR2 SFDVKD, per germline. CDR3 size: 16 residues. The DNA of the CDR3 is TGTGCCACCAGTGATTTGGACGGGACAGGGGGAGATACGCAGTATTTT. It yields the protein CATSDLDGTGGDTQYF.

The chain couples TRBV7-2 to TRBJ1-3; possible D gene TRBD1, 6 bases. V lost 0 bases, J lost 2 bases, and 14 bases lay in between. The CDR3 runs 17 residues. In germline, CDR1 is SGHTA, CDR2 FQGNSA. The CDR3 DNA is TGTGCCAGCAGCTTAGCTCGCCCGGGGGCTGCTGGAAACACCATATATTTT. It specifies CASSLARPGAAGNTIYF.

This chain joins TRBV27 and TRBJ1-6; D not resolved. Germline loops: CDR1 MNHEY, CDR2 SMNVEV (reference sequence). With 4 bases removed from V and 10 bases from J, the gap between germline ends came to 11 bases. CDR3 length equals 13 residues. The CDR3 bases are TGTGCCAGCAGTTGGTCGGGCGAATCACCCCTCCACTTT. As protein: CASSWSGESPLHF.

This chain joins TRBV6-2 or TRBV6-3 and TRBJ2-7, with 10 bases that match TRBD2. This CDR3 contains 18 residues. Germline V lookup: CDR1 MNHEY, CDR2 SVGEGT. The junction had 9 bases not matched to a gene; V was cut back by 0 bases and J by 1 base. CDR3: CASSYSRVSGGGSYEQYV. In DNA, the CDR3 is TGTGCCAGCAGTTACTCCCGGGTCAGCGGGGGGGGGTCCTACGAGCAGTACGTC.

The rearrangement links TRBV6-5 to TRBJ1-2, with D maybe TRBD1 (6 bases). The CDR3 loop spans 15 amino acids. In germline, CDR1 is MNHEY, CDR2 SVGAGI. V shed 7 bases and J shed 4 bases, with 19 bases lying between them. The CDR3 protein is CASNPRDTAFYGYTF. In nucleotides, the CDR3 is TGTGCCAGCAATCCCCGGGACACAGCGTTCTATGGCTACACCTTC.

The chain links TRBV13 to TRBJ1-1; D remains unclear. In germline, CDR1 is PRHDT, CDR2 FYEKMQ (reference sequence). V was pared by 1 base and J by 1 base, with 4 bases between. This CDR3 contains 13 residues. CDR3 loop: CASSLVGNTEAFF. The CDR3 bases are TGTGCCAGCAGCTTAGTAGGGAACACTGAAGCTTTCTTT.

The chain is built from TRBV4-1 and TRBJ1-3; D perhaps matches TRBD1 (6 bases). The CDR3 has 17 amino acids. Trimming shortened V by 0 bases and J by 1 base, and 13 bases separated the two germline ends. CDR1 is MGHRA, CDR2 YSYEKL, per germline. The CDR3 bases are TGCGCCAGCAGCCAAGAATACAGGGTTGGATCTGGAAACACCATATATTTT. It encodes CASSQEYRVGSGNTIYF.

This chain connects TRBV7-2 to TRBJ2-5; 7 positions agree with TRBD2. CDR3 length: 15 amino acids. Germline-derived CDR1 and CDR2 are SGHTA and FQGNSA. Trimming removed 5 bases from V and 5 bases from J; junction bases left unmatched: 11. CDR3 nucleotide sequence: TGTGCCAGCAGCATAGGACTAGGACGAGGGGAGACCCAGTACTTC. Protein product: CASSIGLGRGETQYF. Filled out from reference TRBV7-2 and TRBJ2-5, the complete variable domain reads GAGVSQSPSNKVTEKGKDVELRCDPISGHTALYWYRQSLGQGLEFLIYFQGNSAPDKSGLPSDRFSAERTGGSVSTLTIQRTQQEDSAVYLCASSIGLGRGETQYFGPGTRLLVL.

This chain uses TRBV4-3 with TRBJ2-5; perhaps TRBD2 as D (6 bases). CDR1 and CDR2 (germline): LGHNA, YSLEER. The CDR3 has 17 residues. Trimming stripped 4 bases from V and 3 bases from J, with 21 bases between. DNA of the CDR3: TGCGCCAGCAGCCGATCCTGGGTGGGGAGGAGAGAAGAGACCCAGTACTTC. Translating it yields CASSRSWVGRREETQYF.

The rearrangement joins TRBV28 to TRBJ1-1; 11 nucleotides line up with TRBD1. The ends lost 2 bases at V and 6 bases at J; junction bases unmatched: 5. Looked up from germline, CDR1 is MDHEN and CDR2 is SYDVKM. CDR3 size: 15 residues. As DNA, the CDR3 is TGTGCCAGCAGTTTAGCGGGACAGGGGGTGGCTGAAGCTTTCTTT. Protein sequence: CASSLAGQGVAEAFF.

The rearrangement uses TRBV28 and TRBJ2-3; TRBD2 aligns across 9 bases. The CDR3 has 14 amino acids. CDR1 and CDR2 (germline): MDHEN, SYDVKM. Unmatched junction bases numbered 4, after V lost 7 bases and J lost 2 bases. This CDR3 reads CASTLAGPTDTQYF. CDR3 DNA sequence: TGTGCCAGCACCCTAGCGGGGCCCACAGATACGCAGTATTTT.

J is TRBJ2-3 and V is TRBV7-2, with 10 bases lining up with TRBD2. V gave up 4 bases and J gave up 1 base; unmatched junction bases: 5. Germline lookup yields CDR1 SGHTA and CDR2 FQGNSA. The CDR3 runs to 16 residues. The CDR3 sequence: CASSSHSGGRTDTQYF. CDR3 DNA: TGTGCCAGCAGCTCCCATAGCGGGGGGCGCACAGATACGCAGTATTTT.

The chain uses TRBV30 and TRBJ1-1; 8 nucleotides agree with TRBD1. The CDR3 runs to 16 residues. Losses at the gene ends were 5 bases for V and 6 bases for J; bases not matched to a gene: 17. In germline, CDR1 is GTSNPN, CDR2 SVGIG (reference sequence). DNA of the CDR3: TGTGCCTGGGGAGGGACAGGAGGTTCGTTAATTCCTGAAGCTTTCTTT. Its protein is CAWGGTGGSLIPEAFF.

This clone was picked up one time. The gene calls are TRBV5-5 and TRBJ1-1; 8 bases align to TRBD1. With V trimmed by 1 base and J by 1 base, 3 bases remained unmatched. Germline V CDR1 and CDR2: SGHKS, YYEKEE (reference sequence). The CDR3 is made up of 15 amino acids. The CDR3 bases are TGTGCCAGCAGCTTGAGGGGGACAGGGAACACTGAAGCTTTCTTT. Protein sequence: CASSLRGTGNTEAFF.

Comment on this clone: At the DNA level, this CDR3 is encoded by other sequences in the same sample as well. This chain uses TRBV6-1 with TRBJ2-5; either TRBD1 or TRBD2 may fit D (5 bases each). In germline, CDR1 is MNHNS, CDR2 SASEGT. CDR3 size: 17 residues. Trimming removed 1 base from V and 4 bases from J, with 19 bases in between. The CDR3 bases are TGTGCCAGCAGTGAAGGGACTTCCGTTCATGGGGGAGAGACCCAGTACTTC. This codes for CASSEGTSVHGGETQYF.

This chain joins TRBV27 and TRBJ1-1, with D tentatively TRBD1 (6 bases). The CDR3 has 13 residues. Germline CDR1 is MNHEY and CDR2 is SMNVEV (reference sequence). V lost 3 bases and J 3 bases, leaving 8 bases between the germline ends. The chain's CDR3 is CASSFGQYTEAFF. Here the CDR3 DNA reads TGTGCCAGCAGTTTTGGACAGTACACTGAAGCTTTCTTT.

The gene calls are TRBV6-5 and TRBJ1-1; the D gene is possibly TRBD1 (5 bases). V gave up 7 bases and J gave up 4 bases, with 16 bases separating them. Germline V gives CDR1 MNHEY, CDR2 SVGAGI. The length of the CDR3 is 14 residues. In DNA form, the CDR3 reads TGTGCCAGCAAAATAGCAGGGTTGGTCACTGAAGCTTTCTTT. Protein: CASKIAGLVTEAFF.

The chain carries TRBV30 and TRBJ2-5, with 8 bases lining up with TRBD2. The germline CDR1 and CDR2 sequences are GTSNPN and SVGIG (reference sequence). This CDR3 region has 13 residues. Germline trimming cut 2 bases from V and 9 bases from J; bases unmatched to any gene: 8. This CDR3 reads CAWSTTGGQAQYF. DNA of the CDR3: TGTGCCTGGAGTACCACGGGGGGGCAGGCCCAGTACTTC.

V usage is TRBV6-5 and J usage is TRBJ2-3; D not resolved. The CDR3 has 14 amino acids. Germline-derived CDR1 and CDR2 are MNHEY and SVGAGI. The V gene lost 0 bases and the J gene lost 9 bases, with 13 bases spanning the gap. CDR3 sequence reads: CASSYSAAHRTQYF. CDR3 nucleotides: TGTGCCAGCAGTTACTCGGCAGCTCACCGCACGCAGTATTTT.